The table lists the clone carrying this TCR beta chain with a few counts. The antigen is unknown. The data are from a study of response to subunit inactivated influenza vaccine. General observations from the study: Each seasonal flu vaccination may recruit only limited new T cells, authors suggested.

Each CDR3 protein is one row after TCRdb ran MiXCR on the RT-PCR reads. The repertoire holds 400,000 to 550,000 distinct CDR3 sequences, with around 25% as singletons. The ends lost 0 bases at V and 2 bases at J; junction bases unmatched: 7. The germline CDR1 and CDR2 sequences are DFQATT and SNEGSKA (reference sequence). CDR3 length equals 16 residues. The sample was CD4+ T cells sorted from PBMCs, taken around 5 days after vaccination. The clonotype originates from a man between 50 and 59 years old who received an inactivated influenza vaccine. The rearrangement links TRBV20-1 to TRBJ2-3, with 8 bases fitting TRBD2. The DNA of the CDR3 is TGCAGTGCTAGAGATTGGGAGCGGGGGTTCACAGATACGCAGTATTTT. The encoded protein is CSARDWERGFTDTQYF.